The TCR beta chain described here comes from a study of blood T cell repertoires in COVID-19. The overall study: The analysed material was cDNA or gDNA that came from T cells, B-cell-depleted T cells, or PBMCs.

Per the study methods: Estimation of nucleated cell counts relied on the amplification of reference gene primers. Only in-frame clones appear in the TCRdb table, and some are missing; sequencing was by immunoSEQ multiplex PCR. The DNA gave D and trimming, while V, J and clone size come from that table. The top ten hold 11% of the sample, which has approximately 200,000 clones, 70% to 90% seen once. Germline loops: CDR1 SGHRS, CDR2 YFSETQ. V dropped 5 bases and J dropped 1 base, with 21 bases sitting between them. CDR3 size: 17 residues. A single count supports this clone. This TCR was sampled from a human donor with active or convalescent COVID-19. The donor label of this sample is uncertain. Sample: peripheral blood. The gene calls are TRBV5-1 and TRBJ1-2, with D possibly TRBD1 on 6 matching bases. The CDR3, as DNA: TGCGCCAGCAGGCAACAAGGGACACAACTATTTAACTATGGCTACACCTTC. Amino acid sequence: CASRQQGTQLFNYGYTF.